This T cell receptor (beta chain) appears in the sequencing data of a study of cytomegalovirus exposure and HLA in healthy donors. The length of the CDR3 is 12 residues. CDR1 MNHNY and CDR2 SVGAGI come from the germline V gene (reference sequence). V lost 6 bases to trimming and J lost 13 bases; unmatched junction nucleotides: 9. Use of 60 Vbeta and 13 Jbeta primers characterized the PCR. Per the study methods: There were about 88 million unique TCR beta chains by a later count, and about 12 million of them were shared. Profiling relied on immunoSEQ multiplex PCR, and the TCRdb table lists in-frame clones only, not all of them. The DNA gave D and trimming, while V, J and clone size come from that table. The repertoire holds 150,000 to 200,000 clones, with roughly 80% as singletons. This clone was counted only a few times. What it binds is unknown. Whole-study findings and limits: Presence/absence comparisons presumed near-even sequencing depth among donors. A prior analysis recorded that most TCR beta V segments were productive about 90% or about 30% of the time.

Source material: PBMCs. This receptor was taken from a woman in her thirties or forties in good health and CMV-seropositive. The rearrangement joins TRBV6-6 to TRBJ1-5; 7 bases are shared with TRBD1. The CDR3 spells CASSPKGAAQHF. CDR3 DNA sequence: TGTGCCAGCAGCCCCAAGGGGGCGGCGCAGCATTTT.